A single T cell receptor beta chain is shown here with its context. As yet, its antigen is unknown. This entry comes from a study of early T cells in non-severe SARS-CoV-2 infection. Background on the study: Bulk RNA taken from unsorted whole blood was sequenced, leaving chains unpaired. Findings and limits, study-wide: A preference for anti-spike CD8 responses marked VDJdb matching, which missed private and CD4 specificities.

The CDR3 sequence is 16 residues long. The germline gives CDR1 DFQATT, CDR2 SNEGSKA (reference sequence). Trimming pared 3 bases from V and 0 bases from J, leaving 15 bases between. Separate cDNA molecules each had unique molecular identifiers attached to them. TCRdb passed the 5' RACE reads through MiXCR, listing each CDR3 protein once. This table has almost 85,000 distinct CDR3 sequences, 9% to 13% appearing once. What was sequenced was whole blood. The chain recombines TRBV20-1 with TRBJ2-1; possibly TRBD1 or TRBD2 for D (5 bases each). The TCR comes from an adult who was a healthcare worker with PCR-confirmed SARS-CoV-2 infection or an uninfected control (not recorded which). The CDR3: CSARIWGPGSYNEQFF. In nucleotides, the CDR3 is TGCAGTGCTAGGATTTGGGGACCGGGCTCCTACAATGAGCAGTTCTTC.